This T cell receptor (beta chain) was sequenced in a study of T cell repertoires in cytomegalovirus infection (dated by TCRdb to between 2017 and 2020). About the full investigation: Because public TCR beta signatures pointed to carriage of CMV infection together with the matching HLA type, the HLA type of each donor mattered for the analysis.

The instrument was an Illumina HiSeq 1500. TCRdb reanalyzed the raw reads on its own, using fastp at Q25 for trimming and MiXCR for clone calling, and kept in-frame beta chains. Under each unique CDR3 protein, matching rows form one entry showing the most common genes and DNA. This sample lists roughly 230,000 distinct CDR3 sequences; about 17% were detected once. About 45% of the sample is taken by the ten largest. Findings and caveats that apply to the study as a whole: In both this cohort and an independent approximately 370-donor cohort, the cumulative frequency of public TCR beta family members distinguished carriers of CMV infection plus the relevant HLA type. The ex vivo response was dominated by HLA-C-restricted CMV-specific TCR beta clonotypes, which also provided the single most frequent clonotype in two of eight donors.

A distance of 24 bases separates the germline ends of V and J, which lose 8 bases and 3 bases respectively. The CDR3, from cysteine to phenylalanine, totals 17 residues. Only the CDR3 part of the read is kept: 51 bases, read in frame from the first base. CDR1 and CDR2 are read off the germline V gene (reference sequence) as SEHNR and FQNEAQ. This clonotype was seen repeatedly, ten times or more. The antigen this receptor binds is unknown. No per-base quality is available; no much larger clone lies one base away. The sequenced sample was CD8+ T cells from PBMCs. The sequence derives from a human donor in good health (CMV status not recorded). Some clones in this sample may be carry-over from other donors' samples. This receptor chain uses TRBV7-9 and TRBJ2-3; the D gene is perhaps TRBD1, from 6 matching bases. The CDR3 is CASGSTRKGEGTDTQYF. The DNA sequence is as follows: TGTGCCAGCGGTTCTACCAGGAAGGGGGAAGGGACAGATACGCAGTATTTT.